Listed below are T cell receptor beta chains from one sample, sequenced in a study of graft-versus-host responses after intestinal transplantation. Some clones are missing from TCRdb's copy, which holds only in-frame ones; the method was immunoSEQ multiplex PCR. The sample records 20,000 to 25,000 clones, about two fifths being singletons. The sequencing here drew on alloreactive CD8+ T cells from a mixed lymphocyte reaction culture, taken before transplantation. Receptors originate from a human patient who was an organ donor for intestinal transplantation. The CDR3 runs from the conserved cysteine through the conserved F or W. A D gene is named only where the DNA matches it firmly. Where a row states a size, it is once, few, many or the class of an expanded clone; other rows omit it.

>NA|NA|TRBJ2-3|TRBV15
TGTGCCACCAGCAGCGAGACGACCAGGGCAGATACGCAGTATTTT
CATSSETTRADTQYF
>TRBD2|medium-sized|TRBJ2-1|TRBV2
TGTGCCACCCCTAGCGGGAGGGGCAATGAGCAGTTCTTC
CATPSGRGNEQFF
>TRBD2|NA|TRBJ2-5|TRBV5-4
TGTGCCAGCAGCTTGGCCGGGACTAGCTGGGGAGAGACCCAGTACTTC
CASSLAGTSWGETQYF
>TRBD1|NA|TRBJ2-7|TRBV19
TGTGCCAGTAGCCTGACAGGGTTCTACGAGCAGTACTTC
CASSLTGFYEQYF
>TRBD2|NA|TRBJ2-7|TRBV13
TGTGCCAGCAGCTTAGGCGGGACTAGCGGTCTGTACGAGCAGTACTTC
CASSLGGTSGLYEQYF
>NA|NA|TRBJ1-2|TRBV6-6
TGTGCCAGCAGTTACTCGGGACACTATGGCTACACCTTC
CASSYSGHYGYTF
>NA|NA|TRBJ1-1|TRBV7-9
TGTGCCAGCAGCTTAGAAGGTCCGCCGACTGAAGCTTTCTTT
CASSLEGPPTEAFF
>NA|NA|TRBJ2-2|TRBV7-6
TGTGCCAGCAGCCCGGGACAGAACACCGGGGAGCTGTTTTTT
CASSPGQNTGELFF
>NA|NA|TRBJ2-7|TRBV9
TGTGCCAGCAGCCCACGACCAGGCTCCTACGAGCAGTACTTC
CASSPRPGSYEQYF
>NA|few|TRBJ2-7|TRBV5-6
TGTGCCAGCAGCTTGAAGGCCTACGAGCAGTACTTC
CASSLKAYEQYF
>TRBD2|NA|TRBJ2-7|TRBV6-1
TGTGCCATCATCCAGCGGGGGGTCTACGAGCAGTACTTC
CAIIQRGVYEQYF
>TRBD1|NA|TRBJ2-5|TRBV29-1
TGCAGCGCCTTAGACCGGGACAGCCAGTACTTC
CSALDRDSQYF
>NA|NA|TRBJ1-5|TRBV5-8
TGTGCCAGCAGCTTGATGCAGGGTAATCAGCCCCAGCATTTT
CASSLMQGNQPQHF
>NA|NA|TRBJ2-1|TRBV2
TGTGCCAGCAGAAACCTGGGGGATGAGCAGTTCTTC
CASRNLGDEQFF
>TRBD1|NA|TRBJ1-5|TRBV6-6
TGTGCCAGCAGACGACAGGGAATGGGCAATCAGCCCCAGCATTTT
CASRRQGMGNQPQHF
>TRBD2|NA|TRBJ2-7|TRBV4-1
TGCGCCAGCAGCCAAAGTGGGACGGGGGCGGCTAGCGGGAGTTTCTACGAGCAGTACTTC
CASSQSGTGAASGSFYEQYF
>TRBD2|once|TRBJ2-7|TRBV11-2
TGTGCCAGCAGCTTAGGACTAGCGGGATTGGCTAACGAGCAGTACTTC
CASSLGLAGLANEQYF
>NA|few|TRBJ1-2|TRBV6-5
TGTGCCAGCAGTTACAGGGACTATGGCTACACCTTC
CASSYRDYGYTF
>NA|few|TRBJ2-2|TRBV1
TGCGCCAGCAGCCAAGGAGGGACTGCCACCGGGGAGCTGTTTTTT
CASSQGGTATGELFF
>NA|NA|TRBJ1-2|TRBV6-5
TGTGCCAGCACCCTGGGGGGCAGCCCGGGCACCTTC
CASTLGGSPGTF
>TRBD1|NA|TRBJ1-4|TRBV7-9
TGTGCCAGCATTTCCGGGGGACAGGGAGTTGAAAAACTGTTTTTT
CASISGGQGVEKLFF
>NA|NA|TRBJ2-7|TRBV9
TGTGCCAGCAGCGGGCGGGACTCTCCCTACGAGCAGTACTTC
CASSGRDSPYEQYF
>NA|few|TRBJ2-7|TRBV2
TGTGCCAGCAGTCTCCCCGGGGGTGAGACCTACGAGCAGTACTTC
CASSLPGGETYEQYF
>NA|NA|TRBJ2-7|TRBV7-6
TGTGCCAGCAGCTTAGCATTGGGCTACGAGCAGTACTTC
CASSLALGYEQYF
>TRBD1|many|TRBJ1-2|TRBV6-1
TGTGCCAGCAGTGTCCAGGGGGGCGGCTATGGCTACACCTTC
CASSVQGGGYGYTF
>NA|NA|TRBJ2-1|TRBV19
TGTGCCAGTAGTGACTTGTTAAATGAGCAGTTCTTC
CASSDLLNEQFF
>TRBD2|NA|TRBJ2-7|TRBV2
TGTGCCAGTGAATCTAGCGGGAGAGTCGTCTACGAGCAGTACTTC
CASESSGRVVYEQYF
>NA|NA|TRBJ2-7|TRBV6-9
TGTGCCAGCAGTTACGGGGTCGCCTACGAGCAGTACTTC
CASSYGVAYEQYF
>NA|NA|TRBJ2-2|TRBV30
TGTGCCTGGATACGGGTAACCGGGGAGCTGTTTTTT
CAWIRVTGELFF
>NA|medium-sized|TRBJ1-1|TRBV4-2
TGTGCCAGCAGCCAAGCGGGGGCGGGTGAAGCTTTCTTT
CASSQAGAGEAFF
>TRBD1|NA|TRBJ1-2|TRBV28
TGTGCCAGCAGTTTACCGCCGGGACAGGGACGTGGCTACACCTTC
CASSLPPGQGRGYTF
>TRBD1|NA|TRBJ2-7|TRBV15
TGTGCCACCAGTCTGCATCCCGGGACAGGGGACCACGAGCAGTACTTC
CATSLHPGTGDHEQYF
>NA|few|TRBJ2-3|TRBV30
TGTGCCTGGAGGGTACCCGGGGGCGGGGGAGATACGCAGTATTTT
CAWRVPGGGGDTQYF
>NA|NA|TRBJ2-5|TRBV15
TGTGCCACCAGCAGAGCAGGGGAGACCCAGTACTTC
CATSRAGETQYF
>NA|NA|TRBJ2-3|TRBV10-1
TGCGCCAGCAAGGCGAGTGAGTGGACAGATACGCAGTATTTT
CASKASEWTDTQYF
>TRBD1|NA|TRBJ1-1|TRBV6-5
TGTGCCAGCAGTTACTCCGAAACAACAGGGGACCCTGAAGCTTTCTTT
CASSYSETTGDPEAFF
>TRBD2|NA|TRBJ2-7|TRBV6-1
TGTGCCAGCAGTGAGCGGGGACTAGCCTACGAGCAGTACTTC
CASSERGLAYEQYF
>NA|NA|TRBJ2-7|TRBV5-6
TGTGCCAGCAGTTTCGGGAGTGGCGGGGACGAGCAGTACTTC
CASSFGSGGDEQYF
>NA|NA|TRBJ1-5|TRBV6-1
TGTGCCAGCAGAGAAGGCGGTTATAGCAATCAGCCCCAGCATTTT
CASREGGYSNQPQHF
>NA|NA|TRBJ2-1|TRBV28
TGTGCCAGCAGTTTATGGGACAGCTCCCTCTACAATGAGCAGTTCTTC
CASSLWDSSLYNEQFF
>NA|NA|TRBJ2-7|TRBV6-5
TGTGCCAGCAGTTACGCCTACGAGCAGTACTTC
CASSYAYEQYF
>NA|few|TRBJ1-1|TRBV29-1
TGCAGCGTCCTCGGGGTGGATACTGAAGCTTTCTTT
CSVLGVDTEAFF
>NA|few|TRBJ2-7|TRBV5-3
TGTGCCAGATTCCGTAAGAATCCGTGCTTAACCTACGAGCAGTACTTC
CARFRKNPCLTYEQYF
>NA|NA|TRBJ2-7|TRBV6-9
TGTGCCAGCAGTTATCCCGGCGGGGCATCCTACGAGCAGTACTTC
CASSYPGGASYEQYF
>NA|NA|TRBJ2-5|TRBV2
TGTGCCAGCAGTCCCCGGGACTTTCTACAAGAGACCCAGTACTTC
CASSPRDFLQETQYF